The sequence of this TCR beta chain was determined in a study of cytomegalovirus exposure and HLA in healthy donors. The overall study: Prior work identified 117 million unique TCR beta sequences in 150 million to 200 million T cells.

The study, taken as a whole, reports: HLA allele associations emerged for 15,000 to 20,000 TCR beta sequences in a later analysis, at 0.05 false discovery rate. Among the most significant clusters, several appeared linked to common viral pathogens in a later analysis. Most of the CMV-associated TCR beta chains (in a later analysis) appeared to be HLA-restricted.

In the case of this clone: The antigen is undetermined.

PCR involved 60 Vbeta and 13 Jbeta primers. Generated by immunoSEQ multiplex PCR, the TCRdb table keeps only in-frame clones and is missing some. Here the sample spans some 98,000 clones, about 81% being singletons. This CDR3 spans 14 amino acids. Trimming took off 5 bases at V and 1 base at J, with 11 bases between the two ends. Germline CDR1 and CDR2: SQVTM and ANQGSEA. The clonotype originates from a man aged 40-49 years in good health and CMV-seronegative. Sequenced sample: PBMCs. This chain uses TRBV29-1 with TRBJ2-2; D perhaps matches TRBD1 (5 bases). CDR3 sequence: CSVRDSMNTGELFF. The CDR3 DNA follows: TGCAGCGTTCGAGACAGCATGAACACCGGGGAGCTGTTTTTT.